The 3 T cell receptor beta chains reported below all come from one sample, sequenced in a study of control samples from healthy donors and cancer patients. TCRdb's copy holds only in-frame clones and misses some; the assay was immunoSEQ multiplex PCR. The listing contains 150,000 to 200,000 clones. The specimen was blood. The receptor source for this set is a woman aged 25 to 45 in good health.

The chain couples TRBV10-1 to TRBJ1-1; the match to TRBD1 covers 7 bases. J lost 4 bases, V lost 6 bases, and 5 bases had no gene match. Germline V CDR1 and CDR2: WNHNN, SYGVQD (reference sequence). This CDR3 comprises 13 residues. In DNA, the CDR3 is TGCGCCAGCAGATCCGACAGGGCCACTGAAGCTTTCTTT. Encoded protein: CASRSDRATEAFF.

The V call is TRBV7-8, the J call TRBJ2-3, with D maybe TRBD2 (6 bases). CDR1 is SGHVS, CDR2 FQNEAQ, per germline. V lost 8 bases to trimming and J lost 6 bases, with 18 bases between them. The CDR3 runs to 14 residues. The CDR3 here is CASLTSSGSDTQYF. In DNA, the CDR3 is TGTGCCAGCCTTACTAGCTCGGGTTCGGATACGCAGTATTTT.

The chain uses TRBV7-9 and TRBJ1-2, with a possible D match to TRBD1 (6 bases). With 6 bases removed from V and 4 bases from J, the gap between germline ends came to 12 bases. CDR1 and CDR2 (germline): SEHNR, FQNEAQ (reference sequence). This CDR3 has 13 amino acids. The CDR3 sequence is CASRTGPLYGYTF. The CDR3 nucleotides read TGTGCCAGCAGGACAGGTCCCCTCTATGGCTACACCTTC.